This T cell receptor beta chain was retrieved from a study of blood T cells in healthy people across ages. Alongside a J-beta primer mix, a sample-barcoded 5' primer served in a second PCR lasting about 7 to 12 cycles. TCRdb called the 5' RACE reads again in MiXCR, with one record for every CDR3 protein. The sample includes 270,000 or so distinct CDR3 sequences, 25% to 30% of them seen just once. At least ten counts were recorded for this clonotype. Material: blood. The sequence derives from a woman aged 70-85 years in good health.

The CDR3: CATSDPGQGGNQPQHF. The CDR3 nucleotides read TGTGCCACCAGTGACCCGGGACAGGGTGGCAATCAGCCCCAGCATTTT. The chain uses TRBV24-1 and TRBJ1-5; 9 bases align to TRBD1. V lost 4 bases, J lost 2 bases, and 5 bases stayed unmatched. The CDR3 runs to 16 residues. Germline assignment: CDR1 KGHDR and CDR2 SFDVKD.